The next 15 T cell receptor beta chains were all read from a single sample in a study of early T cells in non-severe SARS-CoV-2 infection. TCRdb re-derived calls from the 5' RACE reads in MiXCR, one entry per CDR3 protein. The profile shows tens of thousands of distinct CDR3 sequences, more than 9.5% of them singletons. The sample was whole blood, taken at baseline. The receptor set was obtained from an adult who was a healthcare worker with PCR-confirmed SARS-CoV-2 infection or an uninfected control (not recorded which).

V gene TRBV5-6 combines with J gene TRBJ2-7; D is perhaps TRBD1 (5 bases). This CDR3 comprises 17 residues. V was clipped by 9 bases and J by 3 bases, with 28 bases between them. The germline V gene has CDR1 SGHDT and CDR2 YYEEEE. Written as DNA, the CDR3 is TGTGCCATCAGTCCCGGGCCCAAGACCAGGGATTACTACGAGCAGTACTTC. Residues: CAISPGPKTRDYYEQYF.

This clonotype was seen a handful of times. The gene calls are TRBV7-9 and TRBJ2-5; TRBD2 is a possible D gene (6 bases). V lost 5 bases to trimming and J lost 4 bases, with 14 bases between them. The CDR3 is 14 residues long. Germline-derived CDR1 and CDR2 are SEHNR and FQNEAQ (reference sequence). The CDR3 region is CASSLREAVETQYF. The CDR3 DNA sequence: TGTGCCAGCAGCCTCAGGGAGGCGGTAGAGACCCAGTACTTC.

The chain uses TRBV18 and TRBJ2-7, with D maybe TRBD2 (5 bases). The V end lost 2 bases, the J end lost 5 bases, and 7 bases lay between the germline ends. Germline V gene lookup returns CDR1 KGHSH and CDR2 LQKENI. CDR3 length: 12 amino acids. As DNA, the CDR3 is TGTGCCAGCTCACCATCCGGGGACGAGCAGTACTTC. Translation gives CASSPSGDEQYF.

The chain joins TRBV30 to TRBJ2-7; D may be TRBD1 (6 bases). The V gene lost 0 bases and the J gene lost 4 bases, with 7 bases spanning the gap. The germline V gene has CDR1 GTSNPN and CDR2 SVGIG (reference sequence). The CDR3 runs 12 residues. The chain's CDR3 is CAWSVGGYEQYF. CDR3 in DNA: TGTGCCTGGAGTGTAGGGGGTTACGAGCAGTACTTC.

The chain joins TRBV28 to TRBJ1-5; the D gene is possibly TRBD1 (6 bases). Deletions cut 7 bases from V and 7 bases from J, with 14 bases between. The germline gives CDR1 MDHEN, CDR2 SYDVKM. CDR3 length: 13 residues. CDR3 region: CASNGGAHQPQHF. In DNA form, the CDR3 reads TGTGCCAGCAATGGGGGGGCACACCAGCCCCAGCATTTT.

This chain uses TRBV28 with TRBJ1-5, with 7 bases matching TRBD1. This CDR3 comprises 13 residues. The germline V gene has CDR1 MDHEN and CDR2 SYDVKM. Trimming took 10 bases from V and 0 from J; bases not matched to a gene: 3. The CDR3 coding sequence is TGTGCCATCGGGACAGTTAGCAATCAGCCCCAGCATTTT. This gives the protein CAIGTVSNQPQHF.

This clonotype was seen at least ten times. The chain has TRBV3-1 and TRBJ2-2; possible D gene TRBD2, 6 bases. The CDR3 sequence is 16 residues long. CDR1 LGHDT and CDR2 YNNKEL come from the germline V gene (reference sequence). The V end lost 3 bases, the J end lost 0 bases, and 11 bases lay between the germline ends. CDR3 sequence: CASSQVTGANTGELFF. In nucleotides, the CDR3 is TGTGCCAGCAGCCAGGTAACGGGAGCGAACACCGGGGAGCTGTTTTTT.

The V gene is TRBV20-1, the J gene TRBJ2-1, with a tentative D call TRBD2 (5 bases). Germline V gives CDR1 DFQATT, CDR2 SNEGSKA (reference sequence). This CDR3 is 16 amino acids long. V was shortened by 2 bases and J by 1 base, with 15 bases between the two germline ends. The CDR3 loop is CSARPPVALSYNEQFF. Here the CDR3 DNA reads TGCAGTGCTAGACCCCCGGTAGCGTTGTCCTACAATGAGCAGTTCTTC.

This clonotype has just a few counts. The rearrangement joins TRBV5-6 to TRBJ2-7; D possibly uses TRBD1 or TRBD2 (5 bases each). The CDR3 contains 11 residues. With 1 base removed from V and 10 bases from J, the gap between germline ends came to 9 bases. The germline V gene has CDR1 SGHDT and CDR2 YYEEEE. This chain's CDR3 is CASSLRGDQYF. The DNA for the CDR3 is TGTGCCAGCAGCTTGAGAGGGGATCAGTACTTC.

CDR3 bases: TGTGCCAGCAGCCAAGGAGGACGGGTTGGGGATGAGCAGTTCTTC. This translates into CASSQGGRVGDEQFF. This chain connects TRBV3-1 to TRBJ2-1; D call uncertain. V was trimmed by 1 base and J by 8 bases, leaving 15 bases between them. Germline V lookup: CDR1 LGHDT, CDR2 YNNKEL (reference sequence). This CDR3 is built from 15 residues.

This clonotype was seen at least ten times. The V and J genes are TRBV5-1 and TRBJ2-1; D may match TRBD1 or TRBD2 (5 bases each). The CDR3 runs 13 residues. V was shortened by 0 bases and J by 10 bases, with 11 bases between the two germline ends. CDR1 SGHRS and CDR2 YFSETQ come from the germline V gene. Written as DNA, the CDR3 is TGCGCCAGCAGCTTGGGGGACGATGGAGAGCAGTTCTTC. It translates to CASSLGDDGEQFF. Full variable domain (remainder filled in from reference TRBV5-1 and TRBJ2-1): KAGVTQTPRYLIKTRGQQVTLSCSPISGHRSVSWYQQTPGQGLQFLFEYFSETQRNKGNFPGRFSGRQFSNSRSEMNVSTLELGDSALYLCASSLGDDGEQFFGPGTRLTVL.

Ten or more counts support this clonotype. The chain couples TRBV5-1 to TRBJ2-2; no clear D. The CDR3 has 15 amino acids. Germline CDR1 reads SGHRS; CDR2 reads YFSETQ. V lost 2 bases and J 1 base, leaving 9 bases between the germline ends. In DNA, the CDR3 is TGCGCCAGCAGCTTTAATCCGGTGAACACCGGGGAGCTGTTTTTT. Encoded protein: CASSFNPVNTGELFF.

In this sample, this clonotype turned up many times. The chain recombines TRBV11-2 with TRBJ1-5; the match to TRBD1 covers 8 bases. The CDR3 is 13 amino acids. Trimming removed 8 bases from V and 2 bases from J; junction bases left unmatched: 2. Germline lookup yields CDR1 SGHAT and CDR2 FQNNGV. CDR3 DNA: TGTGCCAGCGCACAGGGGGGCAATCAGCCCCAGCATTTT. This translates into CASAQGGNQPQHF.

This chain links TRBV29-1 with TRBJ1-5, with TRBD1 identical over 8 bases. There are 12 residues in the CDR3. The V gene's germline CDR1 is SQVTM and CDR2 ANQGSEA. V lost 7 bases and J lost 6; bases outside the gene matches: 5. CDR3 in DNA: TGCAGCGCGACAGGGGATGGTCAGCCCCAGCATTTT. It specifies CSATGDGQPQHF.

The sample holds a few counts of this clonotype. This chain connects TRBV30 to TRBJ2-3; D is possibly TRBD1 (6 bases). Deletions cut 8 bases from V and 5 bases from J, with 17 bases between. Germline assignment: CDR1 GTSNPN and CDR2 SVGIG (reference sequence). The CDR3 sequence is 13 residues long. As DNA, the CDR3 is TGTGCCACCGCAGGGGTCAGTCAAGATACGCAGTATTTT. Protein: CATAGVSQDTQYF.